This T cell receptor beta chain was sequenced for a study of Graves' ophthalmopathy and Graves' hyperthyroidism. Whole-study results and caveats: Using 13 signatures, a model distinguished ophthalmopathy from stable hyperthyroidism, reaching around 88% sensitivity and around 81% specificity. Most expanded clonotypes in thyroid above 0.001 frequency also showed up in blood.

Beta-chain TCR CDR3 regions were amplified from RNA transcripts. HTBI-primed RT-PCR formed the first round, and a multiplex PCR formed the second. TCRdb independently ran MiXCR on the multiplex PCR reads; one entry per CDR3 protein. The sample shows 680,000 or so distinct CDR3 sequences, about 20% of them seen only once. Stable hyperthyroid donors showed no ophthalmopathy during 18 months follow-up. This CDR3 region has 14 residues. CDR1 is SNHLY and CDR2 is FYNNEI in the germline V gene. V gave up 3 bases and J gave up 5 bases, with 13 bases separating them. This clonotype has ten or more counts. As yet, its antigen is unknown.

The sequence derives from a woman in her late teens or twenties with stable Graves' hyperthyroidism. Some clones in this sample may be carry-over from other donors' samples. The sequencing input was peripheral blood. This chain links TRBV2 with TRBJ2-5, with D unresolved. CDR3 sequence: CASSEEAYSETQYF. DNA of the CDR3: TGTGCCAGCAGTGAGGAAGCGTATTCGGAGACCCAGTACTTC.